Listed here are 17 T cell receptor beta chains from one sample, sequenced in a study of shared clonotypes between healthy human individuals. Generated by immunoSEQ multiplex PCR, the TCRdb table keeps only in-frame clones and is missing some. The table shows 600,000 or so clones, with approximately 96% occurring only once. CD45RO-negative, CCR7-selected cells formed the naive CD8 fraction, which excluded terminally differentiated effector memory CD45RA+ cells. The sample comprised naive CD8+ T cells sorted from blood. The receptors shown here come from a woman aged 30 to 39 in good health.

CDR3 sequence (DNA): TGTGCCAGCAGCGATACCGGGTATTCGGGAGGGACCTACGAGCAGTACTTC. Amino acids: CASSDTGYSGGTYEQYF. The rearrangement uses TRBV7-9 and TRBJ2-7; 8 bases agree with TRBD2. The CDR3 totals 17 residues. The junction had 14 bases not matched to a gene; V was cut back by 5 bases and J by 2 bases. Germline V gene data show CDR1 as SEHNR and CDR2 as FQNEAQ (reference sequence).

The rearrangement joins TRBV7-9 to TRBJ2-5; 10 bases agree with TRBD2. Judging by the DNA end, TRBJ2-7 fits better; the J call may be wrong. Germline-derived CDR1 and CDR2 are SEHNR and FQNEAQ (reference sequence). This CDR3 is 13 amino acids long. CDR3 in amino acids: CASSLTSGNEQYF. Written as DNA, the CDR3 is TGTGCCAGCAGCTTAACTAGCGGGAACGAGCAGTACTTC.

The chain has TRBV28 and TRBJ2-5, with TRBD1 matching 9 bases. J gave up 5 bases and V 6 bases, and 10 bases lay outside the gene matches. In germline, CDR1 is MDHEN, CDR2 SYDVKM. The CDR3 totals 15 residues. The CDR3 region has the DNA TGTGCCAGCAGCACCCGAGGTGGGACAGGGGAGACCCAGTACTTC. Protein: CASSTRGGTGETQYF.

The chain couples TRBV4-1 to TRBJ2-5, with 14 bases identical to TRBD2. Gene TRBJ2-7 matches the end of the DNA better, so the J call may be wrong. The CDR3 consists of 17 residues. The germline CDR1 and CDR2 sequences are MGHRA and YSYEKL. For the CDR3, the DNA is TGCGCCAGCAGCCACCCCGGGACTAGCGGGAGCTCCTACGAGCAGTACTTC. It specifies CASSHPGTSGSSYEQYF.

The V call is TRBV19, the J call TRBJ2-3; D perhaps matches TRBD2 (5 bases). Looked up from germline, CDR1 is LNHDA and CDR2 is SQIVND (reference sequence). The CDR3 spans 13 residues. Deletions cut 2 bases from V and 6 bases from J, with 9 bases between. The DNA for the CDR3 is TGTGCCAGTAGTATAAGGACTGTCGATACGCAGTATTTT. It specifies CASSIRTVDTQYF.

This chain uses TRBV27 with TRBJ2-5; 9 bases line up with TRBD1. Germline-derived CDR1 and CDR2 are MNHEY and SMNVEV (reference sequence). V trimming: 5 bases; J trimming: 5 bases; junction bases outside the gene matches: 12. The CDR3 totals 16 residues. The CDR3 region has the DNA TGTGCCAGCAGTAACCACGGACGGACAGGGGAGGAGACCCAGTACTTC. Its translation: CASSNHGRTGEETQYF.

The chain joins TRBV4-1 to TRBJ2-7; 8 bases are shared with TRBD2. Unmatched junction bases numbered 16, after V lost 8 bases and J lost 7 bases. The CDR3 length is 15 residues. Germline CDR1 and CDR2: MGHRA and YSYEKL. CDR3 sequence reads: CASSPFGAGVGEQYF. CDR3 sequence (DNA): TGCGCCAGCTCCCCTTTTGGAGCGGGAGTGGGGGAGCAGTACTTC.

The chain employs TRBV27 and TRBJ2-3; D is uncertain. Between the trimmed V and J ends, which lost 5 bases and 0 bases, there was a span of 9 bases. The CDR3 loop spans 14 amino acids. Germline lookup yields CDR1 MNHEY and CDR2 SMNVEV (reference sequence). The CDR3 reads CASSTTASTDTQYF. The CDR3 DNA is TGTGCCAGCAGTACGACTGCCAGCACAGATACGCAGTATTTT.

The CDR3 is CASSLGGDTQYF. For the CDR3, the DNA is TGCGCCAGCAGCTTGGGGGGAGATACGCAGTATTTT. This rearrangement joins TRBV5-1 to TRBJ2-3, with D unclear. The CDR3 loop spans 12 amino acids. The germline CDR1 and CDR2 sequences are SGHRS and YFSETQ. Trimming stripped 0 bases from V and 5 bases from J, with 4 bases between. The full variable domain, with the rest looked up from reference TRBV5-1 and TRBJ2-3, is KAGVTQTPRYLIKTRGQQVTLSCSPISGHRSVSWYQQTPGQGLQFLFEYFSETQRNKGNFPGRFSGRQFSNSRSEMNVSTLELGDSALYLCASSLGGDTQYFGPGTRLTVL.

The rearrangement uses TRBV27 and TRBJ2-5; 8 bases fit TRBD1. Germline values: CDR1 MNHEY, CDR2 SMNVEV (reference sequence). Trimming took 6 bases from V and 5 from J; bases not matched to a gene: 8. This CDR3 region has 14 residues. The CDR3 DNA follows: TGTGCCAGCAGAGGACAGGGCGGTTTGGAGACCCAGTACTTC. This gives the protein CASRGQGGLETQYF.

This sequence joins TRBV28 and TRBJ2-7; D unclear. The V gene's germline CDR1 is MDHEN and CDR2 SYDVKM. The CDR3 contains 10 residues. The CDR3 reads CAAGAGEQYF. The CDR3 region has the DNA TGTGCAGCAGGAGCTGGCGAGCAGTACTTC.

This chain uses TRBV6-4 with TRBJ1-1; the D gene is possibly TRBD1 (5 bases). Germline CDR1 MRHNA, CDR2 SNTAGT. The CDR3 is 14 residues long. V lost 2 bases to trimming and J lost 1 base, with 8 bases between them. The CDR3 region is CASSDDSTNTEAFF. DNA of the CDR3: TGTGCCAGCAGTGACGACAGTACGAACACTGAAGCTTTCTTT.

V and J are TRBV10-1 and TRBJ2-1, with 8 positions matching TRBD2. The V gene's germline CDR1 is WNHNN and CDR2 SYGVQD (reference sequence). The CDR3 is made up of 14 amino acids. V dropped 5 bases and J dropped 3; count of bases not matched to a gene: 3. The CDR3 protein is CASSSSGLYNEQFF. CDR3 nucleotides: TGCGCCAGCAGTTCTAGCGGGCTCTACAATGAGCAGTTCTTC.

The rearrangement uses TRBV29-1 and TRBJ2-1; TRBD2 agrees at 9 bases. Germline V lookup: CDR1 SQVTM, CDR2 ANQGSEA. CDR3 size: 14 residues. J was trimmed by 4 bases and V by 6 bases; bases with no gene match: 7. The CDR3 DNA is TGCAGCGTCGACCTAGCGGGACGATACAATGAGCAGTTCTTC. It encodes CSVDLAGRYNEQFF.

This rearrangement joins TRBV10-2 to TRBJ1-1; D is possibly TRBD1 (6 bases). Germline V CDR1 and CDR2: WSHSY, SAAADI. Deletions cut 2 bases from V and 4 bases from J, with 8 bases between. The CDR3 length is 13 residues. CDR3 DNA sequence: TGCGCCAGCAGTGAGAACAGGGTCACTGAAGCTTTCTTT. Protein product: CASSENRVTEAFF.

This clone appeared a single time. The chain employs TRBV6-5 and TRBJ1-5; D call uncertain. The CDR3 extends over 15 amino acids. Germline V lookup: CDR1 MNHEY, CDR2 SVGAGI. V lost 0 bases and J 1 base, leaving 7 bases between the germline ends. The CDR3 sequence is CASSYSMDSNQPQHF. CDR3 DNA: TGTGCCAGCAGTTACTCGATGGACAGCAATCAGCCCCAGCATTTT.

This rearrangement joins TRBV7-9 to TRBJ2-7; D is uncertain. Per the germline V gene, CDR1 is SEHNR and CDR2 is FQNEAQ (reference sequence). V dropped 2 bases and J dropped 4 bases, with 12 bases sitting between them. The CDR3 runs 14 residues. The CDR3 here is CASSLTAAKYEQYF. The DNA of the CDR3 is TGTGCCAGCAGCTTAACAGCCGCCAAATACGAGCAGTACTTC.